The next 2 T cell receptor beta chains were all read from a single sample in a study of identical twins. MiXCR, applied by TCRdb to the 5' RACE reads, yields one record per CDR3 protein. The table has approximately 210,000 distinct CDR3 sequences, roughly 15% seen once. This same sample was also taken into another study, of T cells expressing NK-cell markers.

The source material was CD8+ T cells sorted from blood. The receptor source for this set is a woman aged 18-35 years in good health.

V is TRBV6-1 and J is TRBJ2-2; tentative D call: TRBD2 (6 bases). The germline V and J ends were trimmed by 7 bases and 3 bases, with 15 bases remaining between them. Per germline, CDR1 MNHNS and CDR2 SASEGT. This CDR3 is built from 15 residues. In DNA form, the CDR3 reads TGTGCCAGCACCACGGGGGTTTTGTACACCGGGGAGCTGTTTTTT. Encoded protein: CASTTGVLYTGELFF.

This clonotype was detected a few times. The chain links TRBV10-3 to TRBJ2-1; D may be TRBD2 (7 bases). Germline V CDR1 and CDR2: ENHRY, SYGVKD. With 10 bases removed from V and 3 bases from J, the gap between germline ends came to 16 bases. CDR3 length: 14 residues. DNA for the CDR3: TGTGCCACGGGGGGCGAGGGCCTCTACAATGAGCAGTTCTTC. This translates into CATGGEGLYNEQFF.